The entry that follows covers one T cell receptor beta chain sequence. The entry originates in a study of blood T cell repertoires in COVID-19. Study-level background: Samples of COVID-19 (acute and convalescent) were obtained from the United States, Italy and Spain. T cells, B-cell-depleted T cells, or PBMCs provided the cDNA or gDNA that served as material.

CDR3 size: 12 residues. V dropped 5 bases and J dropped 6 bases, with 11 bases sitting between them. Germline CDR1 is SGHNT and CDR2 is YENEEA. In the authors' methods: Amplification from reference gene primers served as the basis for estimated nucleated cell counts. The table came from immunoSEQ multiplex PCR; TCRdb's copy has only in-frame clones and leaves some out. V and J calls and clone size are those listed in that table; D and trimming were worked out from the DNA. The table shows some 130,000 clones, with 88% occurring only once. The source material was peripheral blood. The chain recombines TRBV11-3 with TRBJ2-7; D perhaps matches TRBD1 (6 bases). The clonotype originates from a man over 45 with acute or convalescent COVID-19. The CDR3 loop is CASSPQGGEQYF. DNA of the CDR3: TGTGCCAGCAGCCCACAGGGTGGCGAGCAGTACTTC.